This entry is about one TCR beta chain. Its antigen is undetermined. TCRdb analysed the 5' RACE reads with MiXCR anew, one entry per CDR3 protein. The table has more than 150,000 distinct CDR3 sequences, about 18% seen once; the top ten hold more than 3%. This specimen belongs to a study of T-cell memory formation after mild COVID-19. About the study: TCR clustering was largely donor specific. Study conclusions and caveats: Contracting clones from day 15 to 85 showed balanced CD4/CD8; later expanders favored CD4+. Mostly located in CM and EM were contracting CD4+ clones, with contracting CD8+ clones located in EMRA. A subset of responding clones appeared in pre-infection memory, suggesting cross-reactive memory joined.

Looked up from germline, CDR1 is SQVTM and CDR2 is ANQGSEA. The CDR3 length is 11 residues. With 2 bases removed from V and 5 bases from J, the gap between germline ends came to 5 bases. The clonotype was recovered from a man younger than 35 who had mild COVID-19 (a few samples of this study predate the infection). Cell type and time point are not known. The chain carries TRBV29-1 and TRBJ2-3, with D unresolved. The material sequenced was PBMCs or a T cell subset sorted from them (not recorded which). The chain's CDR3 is CSVEPGDTQYF. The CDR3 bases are TGCAGCGTTGAACCGGGAGATACGCAGTATTTT.